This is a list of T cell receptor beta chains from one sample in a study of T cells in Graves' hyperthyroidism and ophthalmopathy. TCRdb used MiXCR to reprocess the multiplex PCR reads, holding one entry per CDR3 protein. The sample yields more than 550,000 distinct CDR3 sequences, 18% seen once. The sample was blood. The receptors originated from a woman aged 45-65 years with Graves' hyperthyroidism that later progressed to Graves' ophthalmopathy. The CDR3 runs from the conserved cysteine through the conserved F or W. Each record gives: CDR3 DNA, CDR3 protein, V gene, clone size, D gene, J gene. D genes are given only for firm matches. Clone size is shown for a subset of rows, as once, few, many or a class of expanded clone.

cdr3_nt: TGTGCCAGCAGCTTAATCGATGGGACAGGGGTTGAAGCTTTCTTT
cdr3_aa: CASSLIDGTGVEAFF
v_call: TRBV7-3
clone_size: many
d_call: TRBD1
j_call: TRBJ1-1

cdr3_nt: TGTGCCACCAGCAGAGATCTAAGCGGGGCTGAAGCTTTCTTT
cdr3_aa: CATSRDLSGAEAFF
v_call: TRBV15
clone_size: few
d_call: -
j_call: TRBJ1-1

cdr3_nt: TGTGCCAGCAGTTCTACCCATGGGGAGGTGGGGGCCGGGGAGCTGTTTTTT
cdr3_aa: CASSSTHGEVGAGELFF
v_call: TRBV7-8
clone_size: many
d_call: -
j_call: TRBJ2-2

cdr3_nt: TGTGCCAGCAGCGAAAGTGCGGGGCGTACCCGCGCGGAGCAGTTCTTC
cdr3_aa: CASSESAGRTRAEQFF
v_call: TRBV7-9
clone_size: -
d_call: -
j_call: TRBJ2-1

cdr3_nt: TGTGCCAGCAGCCCCGGTAGTGACCTCGGGGGCAAAAACATTCAGTACTTC
cdr3_aa: CASSPGSDLGGKNIQYF
v_call: TRBV7-9
clone_size: few
d_call: -
j_call: TRBJ2-4

cdr3_nt: TGCGCCAGCAGTCCTTCAGGGTCTTCTAACTATGGCTACACCTTC
cdr3_aa: CASSPSGSSNYGYTF
v_call: TRBV10-1
clone_size: -
d_call: -
j_call: TRBJ1-2

cdr3_nt: TGTGCCAGCAACCTACCCGCCGGGGGCCGTCCAGATACGCAGTATTTT
cdr3_aa: CASNLPAGGRPDTQYF
v_call: TRBV7-8
clone_size: -
d_call: -
j_call: TRBJ2-3

cdr3_nt: TGTGCCAGCAGCTTGGGCGATATTAACACCGGGGAGCTGTTTTTT
cdr3_aa: CASSLGDINTGELFF
v_call: TRBV7-9
clone_size: -
d_call: -
j_call: TRBJ2-2

cdr3_nt: TGTGCCAGCACCCGGGGACAGAGGACTGAAGCTTTCTTT
cdr3_aa: CASTRGQRTEAFF
v_call: TRBV11-2
clone_size: many
d_call: TRBD1
j_call: TRBJ1-1

cdr3_nt: TGTGCCAGCAGCCAAGTCGCGCTGTCCAGGGCCCCGAACACCGGGGAGCTGTTTTTT
cdr3_aa: CASSQVALSRAPNTGELFF
v_call: TRBV3-1
clone_size: -
d_call: -
j_call: TRBJ2-2